These 21 T cell receptor beta chains were all obtained from the same sample, sequenced in a study of T cell changes during pregnancy in multiple sclerosis. The table came from immunoSEQ multiplex PCR; TCRdb's copy has only in-frame clones and leaves some out. In the table there are tens of thousands of clones, around 90% of which are singletons. This sample comprised peripheral blood, obtained in the third trimester of pregnancy. Every receptor here comes from a female donor with multiple sclerosis, enrolled in a pregnancy study.

To note about this clone: This same CDR3 is encoded by further DNA sequences in the sample. V and J are TRBV5-1 and TRBJ2-3; 7 positions match TRBD1. V was clipped by 0 bases and J by 0 bases; unmatched bases: 1. Looked up from germline, CDR1 is SGHRS and CDR2 is YFSETQ. This CDR3 has 15 amino acids. CDR3 in DNA: TGCGCCAGCAGCTTGGGACAGGGAAGCACAGATACGCAGTATTTT. This codes for CASSLGQGSTDTQYF.

V is TRBV11-2 and J is TRBJ2-7; 10 nucleotides align to TRBD2. The V gene end was trimmed by 5 bases and the J gene end by 7 bases; junction bases not matched to a gene: 8. CDR1 is SGHAT, CDR2 FQNNGV, per germline. The CDR3 runs 14 residues. The CDR3 DNA reads as TGTGCCAGCAGCCAAGGACTAGCGGCGGAGGAGCAGTACTTC. This encodes CASSQGLAAEEQYF.

V and J are TRBV28 and TRBJ2-7; 12 bases are shared with TRBD2. CDR1 is MDHEN and CDR2 is SYDVKM in the germline V gene. The J segment lost 6 bases and the V segment lost 5 bases, leaving 8 bases of the junction unmatched. CDR3 length equals 15 residues. The CDR3 loop is CASSRETSGSPEQYF. The CDR3 DNA reads as TGTGCCAGCAGTCGAGAGACTAGCGGGAGTCCCGAGCAGTACTTC.

The count of this clone is one. J is TRBJ1-1 and V is TRBV2; 9 positions agree with TRBD1. The germline gives CDR1 SNHLY, CDR2 FYNNEI. Losses at the gene ends were 6 bases for V and 1 base for J; bases not matched to a gene: 3. The CDR3 has 14 amino acids. In nucleotides, the CDR3 is TGTGCCAGCAGCCGACAGGGGGGGAACACTGAAGCTTTCTTT. Amino acids: CASSRQGGNTEAFF.

J is TRBJ2-3 and V is TRBV27; no reliable D call. The CDR3 spans 14 residues. CDR1 and CDR2 (germline): MNHEY, SMNVEV (reference sequence). Trimming shortened V by 3 bases and J by 2 bases, and 9 bases separated the two germline ends. DNA for the CDR3: TGTGCCAGCAGTTTGGGTGGGCCCACAGATACGCAGTATTTT. Protein: CASSLGGPTDTQYF.

The V and J genes are TRBV10-3 and TRBJ2-5, with D possibly matching TRBD1 (6 bases). V lost 6 bases to trimming and J lost 6 bases, with 14 bases between them. The CDR3 has 13 amino acids. The germline CDR1 and CDR2 sequences are ENHRY and SYGVKD. This chain's CDR3 is CAISLKGGKTQYF. For the CDR3, the DNA is TGTGCCATCAGCTTAAAAGGGGGAAAGACCCAGTACTTC.

The chain links TRBV28 to TRBJ2-1; TRBD2 might be the D (6 bases). The germline V and J ends were trimmed by 3 bases and 5 bases, with 11 bases remaining between them. In germline, CDR1 is MDHEN, CDR2 SYDVKM. There are 14 residues in the CDR3. The CDR3 loop reads CASSFLRRDNEQFF. The CDR3 DNA follows: TGTGCCAGCAGTTTCCTGAGGAGGGACAATGAGCAGTTCTTC.

This clone was counted a few times. CDR3 sequence: CAIKTVTEAFF. CDR3 sequence (DNA): TGTGCCATCAAGACTGTCACTGAAGCTTTCTTT. V gene TRBV10-3 combines with J gene TRBJ1-1; D remains unclear. Germline V lookup: CDR1 ENHRY, CDR2 SYGVKD. The CDR3 runs 11 residues. V was clipped by 7 bases and J by 4 bases, with 7 bases between them.

CDR3 amino acids: CASDGTGDWDTQYF. CDR3 nucleotides: TGTGCCAGCGACGGGACAGGGGATTGGGATACGCAGTATTTT. The gene calls are TRBV28 and TRBJ2-3; 10 nucleotides match TRBD1. This CDR3 contains 14 residues. The germline V gene encodes CDR1 MDHEN and CDR2 SYDVKM. The J segment lost 6 bases and the V segment lost 8 bases, leaving 8 bases of the junction unmatched. Full variable domain (rest looked up from reference TRBV28 and TRBJ2-3): DVKVTQSSRYLVKRTGEKVFLECVQDMDHENMFWYRQDPGLGLRLIYFSYDVKMKEKGDIPEGYSVSREKKERFSLILESASTNQTSMYLCASDGTGDWDTQYFGPGTRLTVL.

This clone has a single count. The gene calls are TRBV29-1 and TRBJ1-2, with 10 positions matching TRBD1. With 6 bases clipped from V and 5 bases from J, the junction kept 3 bases outside the gene matches. Germline-derived CDR1 and CDR2 are SQVTM and ANQGSEA. The CDR3 totals 12 residues. This CDR3 reads CSVKDRGYGYTF. Here the CDR3 DNA reads TGCAGCGTCAAGGACAGGGGGTATGGCTACACCTTC.

The J gene is TRBJ2-3, the V gene TRBV18; possibly TRBD1 for D (5 bases). Deletions cut 4 bases from V and 5 bases from J, with 10 bases between. This CDR3 contains 13 residues. The V gene's germline CDR1 is KGHSH and CDR2 LQKENI. DNA of the CDR3: TGTGCCAGCTCACTCAGGGCGAAAGATACGCAGTATTTT. This codes for CASSLRAKDTQYF.

The CDR3 sequence: CASSLEQGITEAFF. DNA of the CDR3: TGTGCCAGCAGCTTAGAGCAGGGGATCACTGAAGCTTTCTTT. V usage is TRBV7-9 and J usage is TRBJ1-1; TRBD1 might be the D (6 bases). Looked up from germline, CDR1 is SEHNR and CDR2 is FQNEAQ (reference sequence). V was trimmed by 1 base and J by 4 bases, leaving 10 bases between them. The CDR3 contains 14 residues.

The CDR3 DNA follows: TGTGCCAGCAGCCAAGATAGCGGGAGAATGAGGGAGCAGTACTTC. It is translated as CASSQDSGRMREQYF. V is TRBV4-2 and J is TRBJ2-7; TRBD2 matches 9 bases. The germline CDR1 and CDR2 sequences are LGHNA and YNFKEQ. The CDR3 totals 15 residues. V lost 0 bases, J lost 7 bases, and 7 bases stayed unmatched.

The J gene is TRBJ2-4, the V gene TRBV6-5, with 10 bases aligning to TRBD1. The CDR3 extends over 14 amino acids. Germline V gives CDR1 MNHEY, CDR2 SVGAGI. The J segment lost 6 bases and the V segment lost 4 bases, leaving 3 bases of the junction unmatched. The DNA of the CDR3 is TGTGCCAGCAGTTTCAGGACAGGGGGAAACATTCAGTACTTC. The encoded protein is CASSFRTGGNIQYF.

The V gene is TRBV18, the J gene TRBJ2-5; possible D gene TRBD2, 6 bases. The CDR3 covers 14 residues. Germline lookup yields CDR1 KGHSH and CDR2 LQKENI. V was pared by 0 bases and J by 4 bases, with 9 bases between. The CDR3 DNA reads TGTGCCAGCTCACCACCCCGGGAGATAGAGACCCAGTACTTC. Protein product: CASSPPREIETQYF.

The chain has TRBV6-5 and TRBJ1-5, with 9 bases fitting TRBD1. After removal of 6 bases from V and 5 bases from J, the junction contained 8 bases not matched to a gene. Germline V gives CDR1 MNHEY, CDR2 SVGAGI. The CDR3 loop spans 15 amino acids. CDR3 bases: TGTGCCAGCAGCCGCCGCACAGGGGGCTATCAGCCCCAGCATTTT. Protein product: CASSRRTGGYQPQHF.

In DNA form, the CDR3 reads TGTGCCATCAGTGAAAAACAGTCCGGGGAGCTGTTTTTT. Protein product: CAISEKQSGELFF. This chain joins TRBV10-3 and TRBJ2-2, with D hard to call. Germline lookup yields CDR1 ENHRY and CDR2 SYGVKD. The CDR3 loop spans 13 amino acids. V was pared by 3 bases and J by 6 bases, with 8 bases between.

CDR3 nucleotides: TGTGCCAGCAGTTTATCTCGGGACTACGAGCAGTACTTC. It translates to CASSLSRDYEQYF. This chain uses TRBV27 with TRBJ2-7; D may be TRBD2 (5 bases). This CDR3 is 13 amino acids long. Germline CDR1 is MNHEY and CDR2 is SMNVEV (reference sequence). Trimming removed 0 bases from V and 3 bases from J, with 6 bases in between.

The genes are TRBV5-5 and TRBJ2-5; D unclear. The CDR3 loop spans 10 amino acids. Trimming stripped 7 bases from V and 3 bases from J, with 4 bases between. Germline assignment: CDR1 SGHKS and CDR2 YYEKEE (reference sequence). CDR3 bases: TGTGCCAGCGGAGAAGAGACCCAGTACTTC. It specifies CASGEETQYF. The full variable domain, completed using reference TRBV5-5 and TRBJ2-5, is DAGVTQSPTHLIKTRGQQVTLRCSPISGHKSVSWYQQVLGQGPQFIFQYYEKEERGRGNFPDRFSARQFPNYSSELNVNALLLGDSALYLCASGEETQYFGPGTRLLVL.

V and J are TRBV6-1 and TRBJ1-3; tentatively, D is TRBD1 (5 bases). V gave up 4 bases and J gave up 0 bases, with 13 bases separating them. The CDR3 sequence is 16 residues long. CDR1 is MNHNS, CDR2 SASEGT, per germline. CDR3 amino acids: CASSGGIISSGNTIYF. DNA of the CDR3: TGTGCCAGCAGTGGGGGCATCATTAGCTCTGGAAACACCATATATTTT.

The V call is TRBV2, the J call TRBJ1-4; D possibly corresponds to TRBD1 (6 bases). The V gene's germline CDR1 is SNHLY and CDR2 FYNNEI. The CDR3 has 15 residues. Trimming took off 6 bases at V and 4 bases at J, with 15 bases between the two ends. CDR3 DNA sequence: TGTGCCAGCAGCAGGAACAGGGCCCATAATGAAAAACTGTTTTTT. Translating gives CASSRNRAHNEKLFF. Using reference TRBV2 and TRBJ1-4 for the parts outside the CDR3, the full variable domain is EPEVTQTPSHQVTQMGQEVILRCVPISNHLYFYWYRQILGQKVEFLVSFYNNEISEKSEIFDDQFSVERPDGSNFTLKIRSTKLEDSAMYFCASSRNRAHNEKLFFGSGTQLSVL.